The present entry profiles one TCR beta chain with its context. Its antigen is unidentified. Each CDR3 protein is one row after TCRdb ran MiXCR on the reads. The sample lists fewer than 700,000 distinct CDR3 sequences, 24% occurring once. The sample originates from a study of T cell repertoires in cytomegalovirus infection. Study context: CMV infection together with matching HLA type was indicated by public TCR beta signatures.

Broader study findings: The study identified carriers of CMV plus the relevant HLA from cumulative public TCR beta family frequency.

The sequence was obtained from a human donor in good health (CMV status not recorded). Some clones in this sample may be carry-over from other donors' samples. The source material was CD8+ T cells from PBMCs.

CDR3 coding DNA: TGTGCCAGCAGCCCGATAACGAGACAAAACAATGAGCAGTTCTTC. Protein product: CASSPITRQNNEQFF. This chain links TRBV28 with TRBJ2-1; D call uncertain. CDR1 MDHEN and CDR2 SYDVKM come from the germline V gene. The CDR3 has 15 amino acids. Trimming took 6 bases from V and 5 from J, leaving 17 bases between them. Combining the CDR3 with reference TRBV28 and TRBJ2-1 gives the whole variable domain DVKVTQSSRYLVKRTGEKVFLECVQDMDHENMFWYRQDPGLGLRLIYFSYDVKMKEKGDIPEGYSVSREKKERFSLILESASTNQTSMYLCASSPITRQNNEQFFGPGTRLTVL.